The sequence of this T cell receptor (beta chain) was determined in a study of a mutant IDH1 vaccine in newly diagnosed glioma. Study as a whole: Eight vaccinations were given in weeks 1, 3, 5, 7, 11, 15, 19 and 23.

The time point was: week 23, last vaccination. Doses of 300 ug of mutant IDH1 20-mer peptide were given with topical imiquimod. Regarding this clone: The antigen remains undetermined.

The assay was immunoSEQ multiplex PCR, and TCRdb's table has in-frame clones only and misses some. The table records about 60,000 clones, 87% of them present only once. This sample comprised PBMCs, obtained from a glioma patient whose treatment included an IDH1 peptide vaccine. The clonotype comes from a man in his forties with glioma.

CDR3: CASSLLGSNEKLFF. The CDR3 DNA reads TGTGCCAGCAGTTTACTCGGAAGTAATGAAAAACTGTTTTTT. The chain carries TRBV27 and TRBJ1-4; D is uncertain. The CDR3 spans 14 residues. CDR1 is MNHEY and CDR2 is SMNVEV in the germline V gene (reference sequence). V lost 2 bases to trimming and J lost 4 bases, with 8 bases between them. Full variable domain (remainder filled in from reference TRBV27 and TRBJ1-4): EAQVTQNPRYLITVTGKKLTVTCSQNMNHEYMSWYRQDPGLGLRQIYYSMNVEVTDKGDVPEGYKVSRKEKRNFPLILESPSPNQTSLYFCASSLLGSNEKLFFGSGTQLSVL.